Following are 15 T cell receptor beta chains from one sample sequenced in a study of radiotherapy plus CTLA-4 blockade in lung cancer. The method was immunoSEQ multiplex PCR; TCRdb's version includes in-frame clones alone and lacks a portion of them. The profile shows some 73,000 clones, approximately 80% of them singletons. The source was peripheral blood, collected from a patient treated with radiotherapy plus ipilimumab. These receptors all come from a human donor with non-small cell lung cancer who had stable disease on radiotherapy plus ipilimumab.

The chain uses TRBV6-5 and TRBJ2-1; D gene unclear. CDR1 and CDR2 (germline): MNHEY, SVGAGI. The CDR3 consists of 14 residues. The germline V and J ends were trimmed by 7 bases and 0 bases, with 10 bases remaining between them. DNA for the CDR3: TGTGCCAGCACCACAGAAAGCTCCTACAATGAGCAGTTCTTC. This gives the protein CASTTESSYNEQFF.

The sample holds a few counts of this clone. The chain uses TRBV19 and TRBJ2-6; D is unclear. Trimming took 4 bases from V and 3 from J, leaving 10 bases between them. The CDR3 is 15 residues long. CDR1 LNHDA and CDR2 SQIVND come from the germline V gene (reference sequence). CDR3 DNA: TGTGCCAGTAGTAATCCGGTTATTGGGGCCAACGTCCTGACTTTC. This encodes CASSNPVIGANVLTF. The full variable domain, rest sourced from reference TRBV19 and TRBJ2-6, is DGGITQSPKYLFRKEGQNVTLSCEQNLNHDAMYWYRQDPGQGLRLIYYSQIVNDFQKGDIAEGYSVSREKKESFPLTVTSAQKNPTAFYLCASSNPVIGANVLTFGAGSRLTVL.

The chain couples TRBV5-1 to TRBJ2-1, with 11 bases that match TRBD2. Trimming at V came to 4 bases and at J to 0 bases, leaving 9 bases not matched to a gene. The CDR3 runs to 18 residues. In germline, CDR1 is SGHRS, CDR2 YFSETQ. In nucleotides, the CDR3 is TGCGCCAGCAGCCCCAGTCCGGGACTAGCGGCCTCCTACAATGAGCAGTTCTTC. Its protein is CASSPSPGLAASYNEQFF.

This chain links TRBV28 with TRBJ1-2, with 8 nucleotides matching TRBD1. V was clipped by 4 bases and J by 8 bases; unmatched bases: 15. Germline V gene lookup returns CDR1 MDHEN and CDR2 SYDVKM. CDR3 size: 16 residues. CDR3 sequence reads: CASSSHSGGPYGGYTF. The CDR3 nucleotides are TGTGCCAGCAGTTCCCACTCAGGGGGCCCATATGGGGGCTACACCTTC.

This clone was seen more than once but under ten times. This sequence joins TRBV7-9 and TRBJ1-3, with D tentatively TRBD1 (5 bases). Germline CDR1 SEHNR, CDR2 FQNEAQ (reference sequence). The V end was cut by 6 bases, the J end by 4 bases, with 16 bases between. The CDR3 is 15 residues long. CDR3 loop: CASSFDSLQGNTIYF. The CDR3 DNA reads TGTGCCAGCAGTTTCGACAGCCTTCAGGGAAACACCATATATTTT. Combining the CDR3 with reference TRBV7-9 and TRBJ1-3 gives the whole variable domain DTGVSQNPRHKITKRGQNVTFRCDPISEHNRLYWYRQTLGQGPEFLTYFQNEAQLEKSRLLSDRFSAERPKGSFSTLEIQRTEQGDSAMYLCASSFDSLQGNTIYFGEGSWLTVV.

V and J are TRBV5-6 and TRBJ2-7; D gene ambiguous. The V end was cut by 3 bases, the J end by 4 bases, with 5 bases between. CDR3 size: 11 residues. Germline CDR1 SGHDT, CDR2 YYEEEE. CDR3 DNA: TGTGCCAGCAGCTCACAGTACGAGCAGTACTTC. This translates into CASSSQYEQYF.

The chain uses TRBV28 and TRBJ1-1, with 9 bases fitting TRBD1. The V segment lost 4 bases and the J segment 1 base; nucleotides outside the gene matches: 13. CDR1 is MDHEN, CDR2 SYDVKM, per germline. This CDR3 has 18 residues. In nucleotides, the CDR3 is TGTGCCAGCAGTTCCTCCCTGACAGGGGGTCTCTGGAACACTGAAGCTTTCTTT. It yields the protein CASSSSLTGGLWNTEAFF.

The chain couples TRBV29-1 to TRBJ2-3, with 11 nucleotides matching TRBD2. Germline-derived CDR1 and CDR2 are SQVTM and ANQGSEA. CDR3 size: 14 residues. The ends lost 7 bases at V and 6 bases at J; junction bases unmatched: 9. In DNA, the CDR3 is TGCAGCGGTGTAGCGGGAGGGCCAAGGGATACGCAGTATTTT. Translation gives CSGVAGGPRDTQYF.

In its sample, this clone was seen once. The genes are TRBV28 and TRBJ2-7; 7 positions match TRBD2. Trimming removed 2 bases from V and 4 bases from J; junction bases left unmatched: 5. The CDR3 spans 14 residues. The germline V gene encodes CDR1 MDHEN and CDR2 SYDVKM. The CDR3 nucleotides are TGTGCCAGCAGTTTAGCGGGAGTAAAGTACGAGCAGTACTTC. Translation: CASSLAGVKYEQYF.

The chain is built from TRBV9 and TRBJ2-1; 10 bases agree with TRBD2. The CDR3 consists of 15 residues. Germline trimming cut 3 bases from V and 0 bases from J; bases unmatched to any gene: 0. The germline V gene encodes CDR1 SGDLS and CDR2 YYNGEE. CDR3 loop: CASSGTSGSYNEQFF. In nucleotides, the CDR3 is TGTGCCAGCAGCGGGACTAGCGGCTCCTACAATGAGCAGTTCTTC.

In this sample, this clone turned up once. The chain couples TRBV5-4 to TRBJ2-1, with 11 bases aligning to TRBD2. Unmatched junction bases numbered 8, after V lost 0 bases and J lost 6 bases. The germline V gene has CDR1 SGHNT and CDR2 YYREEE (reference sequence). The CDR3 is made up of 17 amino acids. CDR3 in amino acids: CASSLAQTSGTANEQFF. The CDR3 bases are TGTGCCAGCAGCTTGGCCCAGACTAGCGGGACCGCCAATGAGCAGTTCTTC.

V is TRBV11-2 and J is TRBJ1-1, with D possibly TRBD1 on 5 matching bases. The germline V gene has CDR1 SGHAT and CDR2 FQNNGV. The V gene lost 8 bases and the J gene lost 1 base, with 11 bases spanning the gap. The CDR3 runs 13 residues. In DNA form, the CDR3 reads TGTGCCAGCCGAGAAGGACAGAACACTGAAGCTTTCTTT. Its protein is CASREGQNTEAFF.

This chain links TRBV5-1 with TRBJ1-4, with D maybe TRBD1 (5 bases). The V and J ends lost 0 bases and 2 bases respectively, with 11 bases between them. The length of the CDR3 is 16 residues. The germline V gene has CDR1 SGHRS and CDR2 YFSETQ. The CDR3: CASSLVMGVTNEKLFF. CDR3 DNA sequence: TGCGCCAGCAGCTTGGTGATGGGGGTGACTAATGAAAAACTGTTTTTT.

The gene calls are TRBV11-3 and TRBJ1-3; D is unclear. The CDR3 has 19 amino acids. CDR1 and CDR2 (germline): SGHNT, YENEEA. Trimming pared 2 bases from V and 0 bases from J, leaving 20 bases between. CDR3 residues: CASSLPYPFRRSSGNTIYF. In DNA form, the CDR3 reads TGTGCCAGCAGCTTACCTTACCCTTTCAGGAGGAGCTCTGGAAACACCATATATTTT.

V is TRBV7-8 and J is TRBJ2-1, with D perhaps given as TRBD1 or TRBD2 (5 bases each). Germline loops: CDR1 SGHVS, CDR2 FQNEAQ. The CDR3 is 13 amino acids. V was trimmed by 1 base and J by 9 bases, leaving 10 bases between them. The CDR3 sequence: CASSLDRGGEQFF. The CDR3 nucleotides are TGTGCCAGCAGCTTAGATCGGGGCGGTGAGCAGTTCTTC. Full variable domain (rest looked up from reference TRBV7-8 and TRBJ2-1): GAGVSQSPRYKVAKRGQDVALRCDPISGHVSLFWYQQALGQGPEFLTYFQNEAQLDKSGLPSDRFFAERPEGSVSTLKIQRTQQEDSAVYLCASSLDRGGEQFFGPGTRLTVL.